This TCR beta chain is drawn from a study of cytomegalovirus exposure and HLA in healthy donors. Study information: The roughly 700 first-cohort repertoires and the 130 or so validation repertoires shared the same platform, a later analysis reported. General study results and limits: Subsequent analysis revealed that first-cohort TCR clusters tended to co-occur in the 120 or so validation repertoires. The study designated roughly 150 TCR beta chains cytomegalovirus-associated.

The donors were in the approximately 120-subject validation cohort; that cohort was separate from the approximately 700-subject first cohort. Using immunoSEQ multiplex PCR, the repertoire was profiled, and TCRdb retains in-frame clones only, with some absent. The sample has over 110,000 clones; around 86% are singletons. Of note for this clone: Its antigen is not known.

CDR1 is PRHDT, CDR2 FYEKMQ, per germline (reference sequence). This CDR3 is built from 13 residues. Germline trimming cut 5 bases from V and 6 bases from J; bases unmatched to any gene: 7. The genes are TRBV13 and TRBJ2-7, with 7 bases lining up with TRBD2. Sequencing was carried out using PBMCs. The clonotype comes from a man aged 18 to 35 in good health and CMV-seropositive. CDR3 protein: CASSEYGRSEQYF. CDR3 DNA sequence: TGTGCCAGCAGCGAGTACGGGAGGAGCGAGCAGTACTTC.